This T cell receptor beta chain was captured in a study of OX40 agonist ivuxolimab in advanced cancers. Study background: Every 2 weeks, ivuxolimab was infused into the patients intravenously at between 0.01 and 10 mg/kg. The group had a mean age of around 60 years, ranged from about 20 to 85, and was approximately 81% male.

Study-level findings and limits: Dose levels from 0.1 to 3.0 mg/kg saw CD4+ and CD8+ blood T cells expand clonally by week 6.

With regard to this clone: Its specificity is not known.

Here immunoSEQ multiplex PCR was the method, and the copy in TCRdb shows in-frame clones only, minus some. Among about 60,000 clones listed, 86% were seen once. This CDR3 has 13 amino acids. The J segment lost 8 bases and the V segment lost 3 bases, leaving 5 bases of the junction unmatched. Germline CDR1 and CDR2: LNHDA and SQIVND (reference sequence). The clonotype was recovered from an adult with an advanced solid tumor such as melanoma, head and neck, liver or kidney cancer. The chain is built from TRBV19 and TRBJ1-2; 8 bases match TRBD1. Material: CD4+ or CD8+ T cells sorted from blood, obtained in a trial of the OX40 agonist ivuxolimab. For the CDR3, the DNA is TGTGCCAGTAGTATCCAGGGGGCGCAAGGCTACACCTTC. Amino acids: CASSIQGAQGYTF.